These 22 T cell receptor beta chains were all obtained from the same sample, sequenced in a study of shared clonotypes between healthy human individuals. Assay used: immunoSEQ multiplex PCR; TCRdb lists only in-frame clones, some missing. This sample carries approximately 2,000,000 clones, over 85% of them seen once, and the ten largest clones take roughly 1.7%. Naive CD8 isolation took CD45RO-negative cells positively selected for CCR7 and excluded terminally differentiated effector memory CD45RA+ cells. Sequenced sample: naive CD8+ T cells from PBMCs. The origin of the receptors is a man aged 18 to 30 in good health. Some clones in this sample may be carry-over from other donors' samples.

V is TRBV11-2 and J is TRBJ2-3; D is possibly TRBD1 (6 bases). V was pared by 5 bases and J by 0 bases, with 12 bases between. Per germline, CDR1 SGHAT and CDR2 FQNNGV. This CDR3 is 15 amino acids long. Here the CDR3 reads CASSHRDPSTDTQYF. The CDR3, as DNA: TGTGCCAGCAGCCACAGGGACCCTAGCACAGATACGCAGTATTTT.

This rearrangement joins TRBV10-3 to TRBJ2-2; D uncertain. The CDR3 spans 14 residues. Between the trimmed V and J ends, which lost 3 bases and 1 base, there was a span of 6 bases. Per germline, CDR1 ENHRY and CDR2 SYGVKD. The CDR3 spells CAISDTENTGELFF. CDR3 bases: TGTGCCATCAGTGATACCGAGAACACCGGGGAGCTGTTTTTT.

This chain joins TRBV21-1 and TRBJ1-3; the table's D gene call, TRBD1, was not cross checked with the DNA. TRBV21-1 is a known pseudogene. The CDR3 consists of 15 residues. CDR3 in amino acids: CASSKEGRAGNTIYF. Here the CDR3 DNA reads TGTGCCAGCAGCAAAGAGGGCAGGGCTGGAAACACCATATATTTT.

This clone has a single count. The chain employs TRBV6-1 and TRBJ1-4; 9 bases map to TRBD1. This CDR3 comprises 16 residues. The junction had 13 bases not matched to a gene; V was cut back by 4 bases and J by 10 bases. The V gene's germline CDR1 is MNHNS and CDR2 SASEGT. The CDR3 DNA reads as TGTGCCAGCAGTGTCTCGGGGACAGGGACTCTGGGAAAACTGTTTTTT. Translation: CASSVSGTGTLGKLFF.

The chain employs TRBV19 and TRBJ2-2; D call uncertain. The CDR3 runs to 15 residues. Germline V CDR1 and CDR2: LNHDA, SQIVND (reference sequence). Trimming removed 5 bases at V and 2 bases at J, with 12 bases between. The CDR3: CASSPEAGNTGELFF. As DNA, the CDR3 is TGTGCCAGTAGTCCCGAGGCAGGTAACACCGGGGAGCTGTTTTTT. Variable domain in full (rest from reference TRBV19 and TRBJ2-2): DGGITQSPKYLFRKEGQNVTLSCEQNLNHDAMYWYRQDPGQGLRLIYYSQIVNDFQKGDIAEGYSVSREKKESFPLTVTSAQKNPTAFYLCASSPEAGNTGELFFGEGSRLTVL.

This clone was picked up one time. The chain uses TRBV28 and TRBJ2-1; TRBD2 is a possible D gene (6 bases). Germline CDR1 is MDHEN and CDR2 is SYDVKM. CDR3 length equals 16 residues. V was trimmed by 3 bases and J by 4 bases, leaving 16 bases between them. The CDR3 sequence is CASSFTSGDLYNEQFF. CDR3 nucleotide sequence: TGTGCCAGCAGTTTTACTTCGGGGGACCTATACAATGAGCAGTTCTTC.

The V call is TRBV7-8, the J call TRBJ2-5; the D is unclear. CDR1 is SGHVS and CDR2 is FQNEAQ in the germline V gene. The V end was cut by 1 base, the J end by 3 bases, with 12 bases between. This CDR3 spans 15 amino acids. CDR3 loop: CASSLVPPDKETQYF. CDR3 in DNA: TGTGCCAGCAGCTTAGTTCCCCCAGATAAAGAGACCCAGTACTTC.

This clone occurred a few times. The rearrangement uses TRBV5-4 and TRBJ1-1; no reliable D call. V was cut by 1 base and J by 1 base, with 5 bases left in between. The CDR3 length is 13 residues. Germline CDR1 SGHNT, CDR2 YYREEE (reference sequence). The CDR3 nucleotides are TGTGCCAGCAGCTTGATAGCGAACACTGAAGCTTTCTTT. Its translation: CASSLIANTEAFF.

The chain couples TRBV4-1 to TRBJ2-7, with D possibly called TRBD1 or TRBD2 (5 bases each). CDR1 is MGHRA and CDR2 is YSYEKL in the germline V gene. This CDR3 has 15 amino acids. Trimming removed 6 bases at V and 3 bases at J, with 18 bases between. The CDR3 loop is CASSLRGTDLYEQYF. The DNA for the CDR3 is TGCGCCAGCAGTCTACGAGGGACGGACCTCTACGAGCAGTACTTC.

V is TRBV9 and J is TRBJ1-4, with 7 bases that match TRBD1. With V trimmed by 0 bases and J by 12 bases, 5 bases remained unmatched. Germline values: CDR1 SGDLS, CDR2 YYNGEE. The CDR3 sequence is 13 residues long. CDR3 in DNA: TGTGCCAGCAGCGTAGTGTCCCAGGGGGAACTGTTTTTT. Its protein product is CASSVVSQGELFF.

The chain recombines TRBV7-6 with TRBJ2-5, with TRBD1 matching over 11 bases. V dropped 5 bases and J dropped 5; count of bases not matched to a gene: 7. The CDR3 runs to 15 residues. Germline lookup yields CDR1 SGHVS and CDR2 FNYEAQ. The CDR3 DNA reads as TGTGCCAGCAGCACCGGGGACAGGGGGTGGGAGACCCAGTACTTC. Translating gives CASSTGDRGWETQYF. Combining the CDR3 with reference TRBV7-6 and TRBJ2-5 gives the whole variable domain GAGVSQSPRYKVTKRGQDVALRCDPISGHVSLYWYRQALGQGPEFLTYFNYEAQQDKSGLPNDRFSAERPEGSISTLTIQRTEQRDSAMYRCASSTGDRGWETQYFGPGTRLLVL.

The chain joins TRBV28 to TRBJ2-7, with D possibly called TRBD1 or TRBD2 (5 bases each). From germline, CDR1 is MDHEN and CDR2 SYDVKM. The V and J ends lost 7 bases and 0 bases respectively, with 16 bases between them. CDR3 length: 15 amino acids. CDR3 nucleotide sequence: TGTGCCAGCAACTCAAGGGCAGGGAGCTCCTACGAGCAGTACTTC. Amino acid sequence: CASNSRAGSSYEQYF.

V is TRBV5-1 and J is TRBJ2-7; D is uncertain. The germline V gene has CDR1 SGHRS and CDR2 YFSETQ. The ends were cut back, 4 bases at V and 7 bases at J, with 27 bases in the middle. The CDR3 runs 17 residues. The CDR3: CASSLGPYSRAQWEQYF. Written as DNA, the CDR3 is TGCGCCAGCAGCCTGGGTCCTTATAGCAGAGCGCAGTGGGAGCAGTACTTC.

The rearrangement joins TRBV5-1 to TRBJ2-5; 12 bases map to TRBD2. The CDR3 has 17 residues. The V gene's germline CDR1 is SGHRS and CDR2 YFSETQ. With 3 bases clipped from V and 5 bases from J, the junction kept 11 bases outside the gene matches. The DNA for the CDR3 is TGCGCCAGCAGCTGGGGGGTGCTAGCGGGAGGGCTGGAGACCCAGTACTTC. Residues: CASSWGVLAGGLETQYF.

This clone was seen a single time. The genes are TRBV6-5 and TRBJ2-3; TRBD2 might be the D (6 bases). V lost 4 bases to trimming and J lost 1 base, with 12 bases between them. The CDR3 sequence is 15 residues long. Germline loops: CDR1 MNHEY, CDR2 SVGAGI. CDR3 sequence (DNA): TGTGCCAGCAGTTTCCTACCGGGGGGCACAGATACGCAGTATTTT. Residues: CASSFLPGGTDTQYF.

For this clone: Other DNA sequences of this sample code for an identical CDR3. The chain employs TRBV9 and TRBJ1-4, with D unclear. The ends were cut back, 0 bases at V and 0 bases at J, with 6 bases in the middle. This CDR3 spans 15 amino acids. Looked up from germline, CDR1 is SGDLS and CDR2 is YYNGEE. The CDR3 loop is CASSVAGATNEKLFF. CDR3 nucleotide sequence: TGTGCCAGCAGCGTAGCAGGCGCAACTAATGAAAAACTGTTTTTT.

The CDR3 DNA is TGTGCCAGCCTCGGACAGGGACTTTCCCGCGGCAATGAGCAGTTCTTC. Amino acid sequence: CASLGQGLSRGNEQFF. The gene calls are TRBV6-6 and TRBJ2-1; TRBD1 matches at 8 bases. In germline, CDR1 is MNHNY, CDR2 SVGAGI (reference sequence). Unmatched junction bases numbered 15, after V lost 8 bases and J lost 6 bases. The CDR3 sequence is 16 residues long.

The rearrangement uses TRBV2 and TRBJ2-7; 9 nucleotides line up with TRBD1. The V and J ends lost 5 bases and 6 bases, in that order; junction bases with no gene match: 14. Per germline, CDR1 SNHLY and CDR2 FYNNEI. The CDR3 sequence is 16 residues long. CDR3 sequence (DNA): TGTGCCAGCAGTTCCAGAGGGACAGGGCGAACTGGCGAGCAGTACTTC. It encodes CASSSRGTGRTGEQYF.

This chain joins TRBV6-5 and TRBJ2-7; TRBD1 aligns across 9 bases. The CDR3 covers 14 residues. The junction had 10 bases not matched to a gene; V was cut back by 7 bases and J by 6 bases. CDR1 and CDR2 from the germline V gene are MNHEY and SVGAGI. The CDR3 coding sequence is TGTGCCAGCACCCCGGGACAGGGTTTCGTCGAGCAGTACTTC. It encodes CASTPGQGFVEQYF.

This sequence joins TRBV9 and TRBJ2-7, with 7 bases matching TRBD2. The trim removed 2 bases at V and 3 bases at J, leaving 5 bases unmatched. The CDR3 extends over 14 amino acids. The germline V gene has CDR1 SGDLS and CDR2 YYNGEE. CDR3 nucleotide sequence: TGTGCCAGCAGCGTGAAGGCGGGGGACTACGAGCAGTACTTC. It yields the protein CASSVKAGDYEQYF.

In its sample, this clone was seen once. V and J are TRBV27 and TRBJ2-7; 8 positions agree with TRBD1. This CDR3 is built from 15 residues. CDR1 and CDR2 (germline): MNHEY, SMNVEV (reference sequence). V was clipped by 3 bases and J by 3 bases; unmatched bases: 7. The CDR3 spells CASSLGQEPYYEQYF. CDR3 in DNA: TGTGCCAGCAGTTTGGGACAGGAACCTTACTACGAGCAGTACTTC.

The chain carries TRBV28 and TRBJ1-2; D possibly corresponds to TRBD1 (6 bases). CDR3 length: 15 residues. Trimming shortened V by 5 bases and J by 0 bases, and 13 bases separated the two germline ends. Germline V gene lookup returns CDR1 MDHEN and CDR2 SYDVKM. DNA for the CDR3: TGTGCCAGCAGTCCAATTCGGACAGCTAACTATGGCTACACCTTC. Protein sequence: CASSPIRTANYGYTF.